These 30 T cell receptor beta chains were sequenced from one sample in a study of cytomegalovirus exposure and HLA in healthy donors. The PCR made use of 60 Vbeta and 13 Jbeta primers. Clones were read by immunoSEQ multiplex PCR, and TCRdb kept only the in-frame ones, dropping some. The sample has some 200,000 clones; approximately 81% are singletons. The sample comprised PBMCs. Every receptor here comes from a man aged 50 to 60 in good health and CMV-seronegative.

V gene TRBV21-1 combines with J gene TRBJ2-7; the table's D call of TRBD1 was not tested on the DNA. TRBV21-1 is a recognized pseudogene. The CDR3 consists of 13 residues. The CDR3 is CAFTTDSSYEQYF. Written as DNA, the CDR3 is TGTGCCTTTACTACGGACAGCTCCTACGAGCAGTACTTC.

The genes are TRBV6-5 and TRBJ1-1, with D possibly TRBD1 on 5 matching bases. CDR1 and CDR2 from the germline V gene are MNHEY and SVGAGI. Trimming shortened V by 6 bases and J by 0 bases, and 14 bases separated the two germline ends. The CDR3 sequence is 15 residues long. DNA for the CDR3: TGTGCCAGCAGGGCCGGGGGGTTATTGAACACTGAAGCTTTCTTT. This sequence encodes CASRAGGLLNTEAFF.

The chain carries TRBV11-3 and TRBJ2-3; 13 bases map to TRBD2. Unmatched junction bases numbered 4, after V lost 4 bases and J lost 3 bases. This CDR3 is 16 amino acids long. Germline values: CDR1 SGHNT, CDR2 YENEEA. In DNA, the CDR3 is TGTGCCAGCAGCTATGGGACTAGCGGGACAACAGATACGCAGTATTTT. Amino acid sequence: CASSYGTSGTTDTQYF.

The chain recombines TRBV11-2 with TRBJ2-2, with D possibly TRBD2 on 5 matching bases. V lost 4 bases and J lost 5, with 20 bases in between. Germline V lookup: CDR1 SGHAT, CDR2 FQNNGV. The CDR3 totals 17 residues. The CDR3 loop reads CASSSDSSEWWTGELFF. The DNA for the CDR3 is TGTGCCAGCAGCTCGGACTCGTCCGAGTGGTGGACCGGGGAGCTGTTTTTT.

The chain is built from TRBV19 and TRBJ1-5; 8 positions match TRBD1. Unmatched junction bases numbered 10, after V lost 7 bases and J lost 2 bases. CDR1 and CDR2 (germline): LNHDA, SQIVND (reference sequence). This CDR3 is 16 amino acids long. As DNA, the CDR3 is TGTGCCAGTACCGAAGACAGGGGCATTGGCAATCAGCCCCAGCATTTT. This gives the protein CASTEDRGIGNQPQHF.

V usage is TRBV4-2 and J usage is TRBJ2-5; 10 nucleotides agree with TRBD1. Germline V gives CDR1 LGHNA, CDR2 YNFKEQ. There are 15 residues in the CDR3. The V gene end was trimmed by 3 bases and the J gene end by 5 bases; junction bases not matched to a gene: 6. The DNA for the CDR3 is TGTGCCAGCAGCCATCCGACAGGGGGCTATGAGACCCAGTACTTC. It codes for CASSHPTGGYETQYF.

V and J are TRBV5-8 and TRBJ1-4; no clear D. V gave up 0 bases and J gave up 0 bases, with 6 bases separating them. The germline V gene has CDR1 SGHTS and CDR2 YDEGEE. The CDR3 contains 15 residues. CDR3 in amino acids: CASSLGGSTNEKLFF. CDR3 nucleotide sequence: TGTGCCAGCAGCTTGGGCGGCTCAACTAATGAAAAACTGTTTTTT.

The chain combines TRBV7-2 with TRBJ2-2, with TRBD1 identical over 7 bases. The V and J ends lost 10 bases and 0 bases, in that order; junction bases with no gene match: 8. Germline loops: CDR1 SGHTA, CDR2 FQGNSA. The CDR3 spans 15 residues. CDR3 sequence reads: CATAPGQTNTGELFF. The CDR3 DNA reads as TGTGCCACGGCCCCGGGACAGACGAACACCGGGGAGCTGTTTTTT.

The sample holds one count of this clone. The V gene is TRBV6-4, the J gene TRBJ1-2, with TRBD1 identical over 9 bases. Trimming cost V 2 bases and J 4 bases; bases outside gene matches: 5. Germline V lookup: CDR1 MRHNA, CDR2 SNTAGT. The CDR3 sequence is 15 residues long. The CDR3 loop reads CASSDQTGGGYGYTF. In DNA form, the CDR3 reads TGTGCCAGCAGTGACCAAACAGGGGGCGGCTATGGCTACACCTTC.

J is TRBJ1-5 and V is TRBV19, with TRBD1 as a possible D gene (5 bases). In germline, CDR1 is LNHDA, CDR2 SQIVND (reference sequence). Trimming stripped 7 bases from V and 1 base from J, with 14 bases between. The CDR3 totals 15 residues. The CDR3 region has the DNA TGTGCCAGTATGTCGGGGGGGAAAAGCAATCAGCCCCAGCATTTT. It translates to CASMSGGKSNQPQHF.

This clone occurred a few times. DNA for the CDR3: TGCGCCAGCAGTGACCGGGACAGGGGAGGCACTGAAGCTTTCTTT. The encoded protein is CASSDRDRGGTEAFF. This chain joins TRBV10-2 and TRBJ1-1, with 10 nucleotides matching TRBD1. V lost 3 bases and J lost 4; bases outside the gene matches: 5. The CDR3 covers 15 residues. Looked up from germline, CDR1 is WSHSY and CDR2 is SAAADI.

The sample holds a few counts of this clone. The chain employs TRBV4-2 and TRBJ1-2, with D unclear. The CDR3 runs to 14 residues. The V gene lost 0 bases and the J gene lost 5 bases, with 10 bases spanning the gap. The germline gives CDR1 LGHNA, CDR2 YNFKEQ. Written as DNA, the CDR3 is TGTGCCAGCAGCCAAGAGTGGCAGAATTATGGCTACACCTTC. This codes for CASSQEWQNYGYTF.

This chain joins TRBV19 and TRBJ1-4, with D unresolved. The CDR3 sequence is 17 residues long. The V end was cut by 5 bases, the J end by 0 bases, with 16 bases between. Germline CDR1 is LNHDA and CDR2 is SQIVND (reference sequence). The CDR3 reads CASSPVLASATNEKLFF. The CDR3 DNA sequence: TGTGCCAGTAGTCCCGTTTTAGCGAGTGCAACTAATGAAAAACTGTTTTTT.

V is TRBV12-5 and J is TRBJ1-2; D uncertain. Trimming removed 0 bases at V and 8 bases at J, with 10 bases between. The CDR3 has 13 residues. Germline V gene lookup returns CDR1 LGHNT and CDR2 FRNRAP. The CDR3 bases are TGTGCTAGTGGTTTGGTACAACCCAGAGGCTACACCTTC. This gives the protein CASGLVQPRGYTF.

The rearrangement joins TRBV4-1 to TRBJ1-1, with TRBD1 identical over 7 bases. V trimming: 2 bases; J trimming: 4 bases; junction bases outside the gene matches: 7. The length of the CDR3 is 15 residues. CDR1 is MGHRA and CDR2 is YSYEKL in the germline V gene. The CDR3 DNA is TGCGCCAGCAGCCAATCAAGACAGGGCGGCACTGAAGCTTTCTTT. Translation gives CASSQSRQGGTEAFF.

CDR3 nucleotide sequence: TGTGCCAGCCGGGGGGCAGGGCGGAATTCACCCCTCCACTTT. Protein: CASRGAGRNSPLHF. This chain links TRBV5-8 with TRBJ1-6; possibly TRBD1 for D (6 bases). Trimming stripped 7 bases from V and 7 bases from J, with 15 bases between. Germline CDR1 reads SGHTS; CDR2 reads YDEGEE. CDR3 length: 14 residues. The variable domain in full, completed from reference TRBV5-8 and TRBJ1-6, reads EAGVTQSPTHLIKTRGQQATLRCSPISGHTSVYWYQQALGLGLQFLLWYDEGEERNRGNFPPRFSGRQFPNYSSELNVNALELEDSALYLCASRGAGRNSPLHFGNGTRLTVT.

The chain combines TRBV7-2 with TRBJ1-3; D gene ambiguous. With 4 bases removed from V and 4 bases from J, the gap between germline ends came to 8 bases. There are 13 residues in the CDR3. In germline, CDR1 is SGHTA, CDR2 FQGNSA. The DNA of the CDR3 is TGTGCCAGCAGCTCCCTGCGGGGAAACACCATATATTTT. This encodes CASSSLRGNTIYF.

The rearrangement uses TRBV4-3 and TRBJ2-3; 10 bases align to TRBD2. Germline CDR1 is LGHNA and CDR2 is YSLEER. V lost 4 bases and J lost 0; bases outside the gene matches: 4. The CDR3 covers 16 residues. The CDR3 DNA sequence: TGCGCCAGCAGCCCTATGACTAGCGGGAGCACAGATACGCAGTATTTT. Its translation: CASSPMTSGSTDTQYF.

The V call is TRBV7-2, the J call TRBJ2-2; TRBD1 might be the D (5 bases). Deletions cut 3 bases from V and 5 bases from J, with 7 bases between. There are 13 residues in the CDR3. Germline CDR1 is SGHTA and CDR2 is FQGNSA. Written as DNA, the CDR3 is TGTGCCAGCAGCTTCAGGGAAACCGGGGAGCTGTTTTTT. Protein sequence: CASSFRETGELFF.

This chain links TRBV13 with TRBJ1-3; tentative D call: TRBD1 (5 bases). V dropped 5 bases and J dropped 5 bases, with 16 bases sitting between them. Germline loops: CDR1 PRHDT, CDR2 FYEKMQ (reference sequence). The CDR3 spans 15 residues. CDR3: CASSAQGLSRNTIYF. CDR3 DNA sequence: TGTGCCAGCAGCGCCCAGGGTCTGTCGAGAAACACCATATATTTT.

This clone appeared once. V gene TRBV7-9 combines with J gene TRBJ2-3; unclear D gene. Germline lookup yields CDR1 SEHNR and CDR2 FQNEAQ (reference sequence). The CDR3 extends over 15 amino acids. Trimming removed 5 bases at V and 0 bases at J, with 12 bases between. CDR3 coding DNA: TGTGCCAGCAGCGCCTTACAGCAGAGCACAGATACGCAGTATTTT. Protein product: CASSALQQSTDTQYF.

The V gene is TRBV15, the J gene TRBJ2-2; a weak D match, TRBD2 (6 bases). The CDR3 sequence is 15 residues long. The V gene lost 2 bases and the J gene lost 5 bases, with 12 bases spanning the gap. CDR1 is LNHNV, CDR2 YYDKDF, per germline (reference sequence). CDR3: CATSRLLAGTGELFF. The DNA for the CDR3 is TGTGCCACCAGCAGATTGCTCGCGGGAACCGGGGAGCTGTTTTTT.

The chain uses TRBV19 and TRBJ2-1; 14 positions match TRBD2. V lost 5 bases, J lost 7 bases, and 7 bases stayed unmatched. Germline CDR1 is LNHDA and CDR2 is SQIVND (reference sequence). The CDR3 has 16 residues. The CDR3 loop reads CASSPRTSGGSNEQFF. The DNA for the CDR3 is TGTGCCAGTAGTCCCAGGACTAGCGGGGGGTCGAATGAGCAGTTCTTC.

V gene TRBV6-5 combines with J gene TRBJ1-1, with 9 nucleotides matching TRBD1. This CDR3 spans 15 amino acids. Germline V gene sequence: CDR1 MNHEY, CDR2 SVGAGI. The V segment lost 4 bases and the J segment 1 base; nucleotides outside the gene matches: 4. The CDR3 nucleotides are TGTGCCAGCAGTTGGGACAGGGCGACGAACACTGAAGCTTTCTTT. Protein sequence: CASSWDRATNTEAFF.

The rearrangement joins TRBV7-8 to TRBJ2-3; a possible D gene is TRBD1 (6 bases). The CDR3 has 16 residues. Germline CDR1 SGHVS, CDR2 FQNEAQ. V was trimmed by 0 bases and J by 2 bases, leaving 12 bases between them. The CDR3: CASSLAEGTSTDTQYF. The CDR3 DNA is TGTGCCAGCAGCTTAGCTGAGGGGACATCCACAGATACGCAGTATTTT.

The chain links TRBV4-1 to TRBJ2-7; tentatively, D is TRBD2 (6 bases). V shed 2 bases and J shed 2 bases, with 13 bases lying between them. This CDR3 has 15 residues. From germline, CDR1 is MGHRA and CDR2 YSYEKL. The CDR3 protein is CASSQWSAGTYEQYF. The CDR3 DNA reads TGCGCCAGCAGCCAATGGTCGGCGGGGACCTACGAGCAGTACTTC.

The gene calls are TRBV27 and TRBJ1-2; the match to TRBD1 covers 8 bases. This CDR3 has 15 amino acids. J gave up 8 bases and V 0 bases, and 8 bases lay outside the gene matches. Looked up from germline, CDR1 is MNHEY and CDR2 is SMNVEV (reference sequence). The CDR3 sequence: CASSLSGTGPRGYTF. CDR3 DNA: TGTGCCAGCAGTTTATCAGGGACAGGCCCCCGGGGCTACACCTTC.

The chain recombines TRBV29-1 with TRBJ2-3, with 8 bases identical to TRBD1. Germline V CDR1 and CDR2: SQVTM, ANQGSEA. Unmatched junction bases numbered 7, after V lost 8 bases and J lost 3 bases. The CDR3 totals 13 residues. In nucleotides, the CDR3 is TGCAGCACTCGACAGGGGCTAACAGATACGCAGTATTTT. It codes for CSTRQGLTDTQYF.

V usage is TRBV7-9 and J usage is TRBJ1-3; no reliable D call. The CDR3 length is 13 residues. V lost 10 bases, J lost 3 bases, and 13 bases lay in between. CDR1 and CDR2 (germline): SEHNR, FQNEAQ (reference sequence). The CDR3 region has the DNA TGTGCCACCCAAAAAGCTGTTGGAAACACCATATATTTT. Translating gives CATQKAVGNTIYF.

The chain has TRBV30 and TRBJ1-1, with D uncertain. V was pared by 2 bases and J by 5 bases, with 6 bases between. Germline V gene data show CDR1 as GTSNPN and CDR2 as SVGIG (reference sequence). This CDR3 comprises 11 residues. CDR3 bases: TGTGCCTGGAGTAGAGCGACTGAAGCTTTCTTT. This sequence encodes CAWSRATEAFF. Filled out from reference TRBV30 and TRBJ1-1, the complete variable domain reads SQTIHQWPATLVQPVGSPLSLECTVEGTSNPNLYWYRQAAGRGLQLLFYSVGIGQISSEVPQNLSASRPQDRQFILSSKKLLLSDSGFYLCAWSRATEAFFGQGTRLTVV.